Below, 30 T cell receptor beta chains from the same sample are listed, as sequenced in a study of shared clonotypes between healthy human individuals (TCRdb year 2020). Receptor amplification or capture employed the immunoSEQ multiplex PCR assay. What TCRdb holds here is the immuneACCESS table cut down to in-frame rearrangements. Part of the clones is not present; checked against another copy, under half of the missing clones reflect an unresolved V gene, and the others are unexplained. The sample has hundreds of thousands of clones on record, less than 80% of them singletons. The top ten constitute roughly 1.8% of the sample. Sequenced sample: memory CD4+ T cells sorted from blood. The sample's cell subset or site, from its label and the paper: CD45RA-negative fraction. Every receptor here comes from a woman in her 30s in good health.

V and J are TRBV4-1 and TRBJ2-1, with a tentative D call TRBD2 (5 bases). The CDR3 loop spans 14 amino acids. With 4 bases removed from V and 5 bases from J, the gap between germline ends came to 12 bases. Germline CDR1 reads MGHRA; CDR2 reads YSYEKL. CDR3 coding DNA: TGCGCCAGCAGCCTCAGCGGATTGAACAATGAGCAGTTCTTC. This translates into CASSLSGLNNEQFF.

The chain employs TRBV11-3 and TRBJ2-3; TRBD2 agrees at 8 bases. Germline loops: CDR1 SGHNT, CDR2 YENEEA. The CDR3 has 17 amino acids. The trim removed 5 bases at V and 4 bases at J, leaving 14 bases unmatched. CDR3 nucleotide sequence: TGTGCCAGCAGCCCCGGACTAGCACCTCCGGCACCAGATACGCAGTATTTT. It codes for CASSPGLAPPAPDTQYF.

J is TRBJ2-3 and V is TRBV6-1, with TRBD1 identical over 8 bases. This CDR3 comprises 17 residues. Trimming cost V 1 base and J 1 base; bases outside gene matches: 7. Germline assignment: CDR1 MNHNS and CDR2 SASEGT. CDR3 protein: CASSEGQGLRGTDTQYF. In DNA, the CDR3 is TGTGCCAGCAGTGAAGGACAGGGGTTACGCGGCACAGATACGCAGTATTTT.

This clone was detected only a few times. The chain has TRBV5-1 and TRBJ1-1, with D tentatively TRBD1 (5 bases). The CDR3 covers 16 residues. Trimming left V 3 bases short and J 0 bases short, with 15 bases between. Germline-derived CDR1 and CDR2 are SGHRS and YFSETQ. The CDR3 region has the DNA TGCGCCAGCAGCTCAAGGCCCGGGACGGTGAACACTGAAGCTTTCTTT. Translation gives CASSSRPGTVNTEAFF.

The chain has TRBV7-9 and TRBJ1-2; no firm D call. V lost 0 bases, J lost 9 bases, and 17 bases lay in between. Germline-derived CDR1 and CDR2 are SEHNR and FQNEAQ (reference sequence). CDR3 size: 15 residues. CDR3 bases: TGTGCCAGCAGCTTAGCGGTATCCCGGGCGGATAGCTACACCTTC. It yields the protein CASSLAVSRADSYTF.

V usage is TRBV11-2 and J usage is TRBJ2-5; D gene unclear. V was pared by 5 bases and J by 5 bases, with 9 bases between. CDR1 and CDR2 (germline): SGHAT, FQNNGV. The CDR3 covers 12 residues. This chain's CDR3 is CASSTSKETQYF. CDR3 nucleotides: TGTGCCAGCAGCACCTCTAAGGAGACCCAGTACTTC. Full variable domain (remainder filled in from reference TRBV11-2 and TRBJ2-5): EAGVAQSPRYKIIEKRQSVAFWCNPISGHATLYWYQQILGQGPKLLIQFQNNGVVDDSQLPKDRFSAERLKGVDSTLKIQPAKLEDSAVYLCASSTSKETQYFGPGTRLLVL.

CDR3: CASSQTSSGTQTKADTQYF. DNA for the CDR3: TGTGCCAGCAGTCAAACCTCCTCCGGGACACAAACGAAAGCAGATACGCAGTATTTT. This rearrangement joins TRBV28 to TRBJ2-3; a possible D gene is TRBD1 (6 bases). Trimming removed 5 bases at V and 4 bases at J, with 28 bases between. Germline V gives CDR1 MDHEN, CDR2 SYDVKM. The CDR3 totals 19 residues.

This clone came up many times. The chain links TRBV19 to TRBJ2-5; TRBD2 matches at 10 bases. CDR1 is LNHDA, CDR2 SQIVND, per germline (reference sequence). V lost 4 bases to trimming and J lost 1 base; unmatched junction nucleotides: 3. The CDR3 spans 15 residues. The CDR3 nucleotides read TGTGCCAGTAGTACCCTAGCGGGGGCCCAAGAGACCCAGTACTTC. Amino acid sequence: CASSTLAGAQETQYF.

V is TRBV28 and J is TRBJ1-5, with 9 bases matching TRBD1. The CDR3 runs to 19 residues. From germline, CDR1 is MDHEN and CDR2 SYDVKM. J was trimmed by 0 bases and V by 5 bases; bases with no gene match: 14. This CDR3 is CASSPHRTGATYSNQPQHF. The CDR3 coding sequence is TGTGCCAGCAGTCCCCATCGGACAGGGGCCACCTATAGCAATCAGCCCCAGCATTTT.

This clone came up a few times. The chain combines TRBV25-1 with TRBJ1-4, with D possibly being TRBD1 (5 bases). CDR1 is MGHDK and CDR2 is SYGVNS in the germline V gene. This CDR3 is 15 amino acids long. V was cut by 4 bases and J by 7 bases, with 16 bases left in between. Here the CDR3 DNA reads TGTGCCAGCAGTGCCCTGGGCTCGGGGCGTGAAAAACTGTTTTTT. This sequence encodes CASSALGSGREKLFF. Combining the CDR3 with reference TRBV25-1 and TRBJ1-4 gives the whole variable domain EADIYQTPRYLVIGTGKKITLECSQTMGHDKMYWYQQDPGMELHLIHYSYGVNSTEKGDLSSESTVSRIRTEHFPLTLESARPSHTSQYLCASSALGSGREKLFFGSGTQLSVL.

The chain has TRBV2 and TRBJ1-1; D is ambiguous. V lost 8 bases and J 6 bases, leaving 10 bases between the germline ends. The CDR3 consists of 11 residues. The germline V gene has CDR1 SNHLY and CDR2 FYNNEI. The CDR3 sequence: CASGLSAEAFF. The CDR3 coding sequence is TGTGCCAGCGGACTGTCCGCTGAAGCTTTCTTT.

The CDR3 here is CASRRTGAGQKANYGYTF. The CDR3 DNA reads TGTGCCAGCAGACGGACAGGGGCGGGACAGAAAGCTAACTATGGCTACACCTTC. The chain joins TRBV11-2 to TRBJ1-2, with 9 bases that match TRBD1. The V gene end was trimmed by 6 bases and the J gene end by 0 bases; junction bases not matched to a gene: 14. Germline V CDR1 and CDR2: SGHAT, FQNNGV. The CDR3 consists of 18 residues.

This chain links TRBV27 with TRBJ2-7; unclear D gene. This CDR3 region has 15 residues. Germline V gives CDR1 MNHEY, CDR2 SMNVEV (reference sequence). Trimming cost V 0 bases and J 4 bases, with 13 bases left between them. The CDR3 coding sequence is TGTGCCAGCAGTTTATCTTCTGGAGCTAGGTACGAGCAGTACTTC. This sequence encodes CASSLSSGARYEQYF.

This sequence joins TRBV14 and TRBJ2-5, with 11 bases identical to TRBD2. The germline CDR1 and CDR2 sequences are SGHDN and FVKESK. V dropped 3 bases and J dropped 7; count of bases not matched to a gene: 16. The CDR3 totals 18 residues. CDR3 in DNA: TGTGCCAGCAGCCACGGCATTGGGCTAGCGGGAGGCCGGGGGACCCAGTACTTC. This sequence encodes CASSHGIGLAGGRGTQYF.

The chain links TRBV7-7 to TRBJ2-1; TRBD2 agrees at 14 bases. Germline V gene data show CDR1 as SSHAT and CDR2 as FNYEAQ (reference sequence). V shed 5 bases, J shed 6 bases, and the junction held 6 bases outside the gene matches. The CDR3 runs 16 residues. The CDR3: CASSKGTSGRINEQFF. The CDR3 DNA follows: TGTGCCAGCAGCAAAGGGACTAGCGGGAGAATCAATGAGCAGTTCTTC.

This clone was seen once. The chain recombines TRBV5-4 with TRBJ2-1, with D possibly TRBD1 on 6 matching bases. CDR3 length equals 15 residues. In germline, CDR1 is SGHNT, CDR2 YYREEE (reference sequence). V was clipped by 4 bases and J by 1 base, with 12 bases between them. CDR3 protein: CASSPRQESYNEQFF. The CDR3 nucleotides are TGTGCCAGCAGCCCTCGACAGGAATCCTACAATGAGCAGTTCTTC.

The CDR3 region has the DNA TGTGCCAGCGGCGGAAGGGGGGGCAAGGACACTGAAGCTTTCTTT. It specifies CASGGRGGKDTEAFF. The V call is TRBV28, the J call TRBJ1-1; maybe TRBD1 (6 bases). Trimming removed 8 bases from V and 3 bases from J, with 19 bases in between. The CDR3 has 15 amino acids. Germline lookup yields CDR1 MDHEN and CDR2 SYDVKM.

The chain recombines TRBV28 with TRBJ1-5, with D possibly TRBD1 on 6 matching bases. V dropped 4 bases and J dropped 4 bases, with 8 bases sitting between them. This CDR3 region has 13 residues. Germline V gene sequence: CDR1 MDHEN, CDR2 SYDVKM. The CDR3 DNA sequence: TGTGCCAGCAGTTACCAGGGGAATCAGCCCCAGCATTTT. This codes for CASSYQGNQPQHF.

The rearrangement joins TRBV7-9 to TRBJ2-1, with TRBD1 matching over 7 bases. Trimming removed 5 bases from V and 3 bases from J; junction bases left unmatched: 4. Germline V gene data show CDR1 as SEHNR and CDR2 as FQNEAQ (reference sequence). The CDR3 is 14 amino acids. The CDR3 bases are TGTGCCAGCAGCCTGGGGACAGTCTACAATGAGCAGTTCTTC. This translates into CASSLGTVYNEQFF.

This clone has ten or more counts. V gene TRBV6-5 combines with J gene TRBJ1-4, with 7 positions matching TRBD1. J gave up 1 base and V 6 bases, and 2 bases lay outside the gene matches. The CDR3 is 14 residues long. CDR1 MNHEY and CDR2 SVGAGI come from the germline V gene. DNA for the CDR3: TGTGCCAGCAGAGGGACAGTAACTAATGAAAAACTGTTTTTT. Translation gives CASRGTVTNEKLFF.

The chain carries TRBV11-3 and TRBJ2-3; D possibly corresponds to TRBD2 (7 bases). The germline V and J ends were trimmed by 5 bases and 4 bases, with 22 bases remaining between them. The CDR3 covers 17 residues. Germline CDR1 reads SGHNT; CDR2 reads YENEEA. CDR3 amino acids: CASSQGRGGSPADTQYF. CDR3 DNA: TGTGCCAGCAGCCAAGGGAGGGGGGGGTCGCCCGCAGATACGCAGTATTTT.

The rearrangement joins TRBV6-1 to TRBJ2-4, with 7 bases identical to TRBD2. Germline V CDR1 and CDR2: MNHNS, SASEGT. The CDR3 extends over 12 amino acids. The V segment lost 8 bases and the J segment 7 bases; nucleotides outside the gene matches: 5. Written as DNA, the CDR3 is TGTGCCAGCGTAGCGGGTTGGAACATTCAGTACTTC. Its protein is CASVAGWNIQYF.

There are a few counts of this clone. The rearrangement uses TRBV19 and TRBJ1-5, with D tentatively TRBD1 (6 bases). This CDR3 region has 16 residues. The germline V and J ends were trimmed by 4 bases and 1 base, with 14 bases remaining between them. Germline CDR1 and CDR2: LNHDA and SQIVND (reference sequence). The CDR3 loop reads CASSRWQGISNQPQHF. CDR3 coding DNA: TGTGCCAGTAGTAGGTGGCAGGGGATCAGCAATCAGCCCCAGCATTTT.

The rearrangement joins TRBV6-6 to TRBJ1-2, with TRBD1 as a possible D gene (6 bases). The V end was cut by 2 bases, the J end by 0 bases, with 10 bases between. Germline CDR1 reads MNHNY; CDR2 reads SVGAGI (reference sequence). The CDR3 loop spans 15 amino acids. This CDR3 is CASSYGGAANYGYTF. The CDR3 DNA follows: TGTGCCAGCAGTTACGGGGGGGCGGCTAACTATGGCTACACCTTC.

The CDR3 loop reads CASSLSNEQFF. In nucleotides, the CDR3 is TGTGCCAGCAGCTTATCGAATGAGCAGTTCTTC. J is TRBJ2-1 and V is TRBV7-8; no firm D call. V was clipped by 2 bases and J by 7 bases, with 3 bases between them. This CDR3 is 11 amino acids long. Germline values: CDR1 SGHVS, CDR2 FQNEAQ.

Of note for this clone: Other DNA sequences from this sample encode an identical CDR3 as well. The chain employs TRBV5-1 and TRBJ2-6; no reliable D call. The CDR3 runs 15 residues. CDR1 and CDR2 (germline): SGHRS, YFSETQ. Trimming removed 5 bases at V and 0 bases at J, with 9 bases between. DNA for the CDR3: TGCGCCAGCAGTCGCGGTGACTCTGGGGCCAACGTCCTGACTTTC. Encoded protein: CASSRGDSGANVLTF.

The rearrangement uses TRBV7-8 and TRBJ1-1; D possibly corresponds to TRBD1 (5 bases). The CDR3 has 16 amino acids. Germline V gene lookup returns CDR1 SGHVS and CDR2 FQNEAQ. The V and J ends lost 4 bases and 0 bases respectively, with 15 bases between them. CDR3 nucleotide sequence: TGTGCCAGCAGCTCGACAAGGGGTGGGTTGAACACTGAAGCTTTCTTT. Translation gives CASSSTRGGLNTEAFF.

The V and J genes are TRBV19 and TRBJ1-1; D may be TRBD1 (6 bases). CDR3 length: 15 residues. V lost 0 bases to trimming and J lost 11 bases, with 19 bases between them. CDR1 LNHDA and CDR2 SQIVND come from the germline V gene (reference sequence). The CDR3 sequence: CASSIDHRRGLPAFF. As DNA, the CDR3 is TGTGCCAGTAGTATAGATCATAGACGGGGGCTCCCTGCTTTCTTT.

V is TRBV18 and J is TRBJ2-7, with 7 bases lining up with TRBD1. Germline assignment: CDR1 KGHSH and CDR2 LQKENI. The CDR3 has 16 residues. J gave up 6 bases and V 1 base, and 12 bases lay outside the gene matches. The CDR3 loop is CASSPRTDRLMGEQYF. CDR3 nucleotides: TGTGCCAGCTCACCACGGACGGACAGGTTGATGGGCGAGCAGTACTTC.

This sequence joins TRBV4-2 and TRBJ2-1, with 8 bases aligning to TRBD2. Trimming took 0 bases from V and 4 from J; bases not matched to a gene: 8. Per germline, CDR1 LGHNA and CDR2 YNFKEQ. The CDR3 loop spans 17 amino acids. CDR3: CASSQESSTGGYNEQFF. The DNA for the CDR3 is TGTGCCAGCAGCCAAGAATCCTCCACGGGAGGGTACAATGAGCAGTTCTTC.